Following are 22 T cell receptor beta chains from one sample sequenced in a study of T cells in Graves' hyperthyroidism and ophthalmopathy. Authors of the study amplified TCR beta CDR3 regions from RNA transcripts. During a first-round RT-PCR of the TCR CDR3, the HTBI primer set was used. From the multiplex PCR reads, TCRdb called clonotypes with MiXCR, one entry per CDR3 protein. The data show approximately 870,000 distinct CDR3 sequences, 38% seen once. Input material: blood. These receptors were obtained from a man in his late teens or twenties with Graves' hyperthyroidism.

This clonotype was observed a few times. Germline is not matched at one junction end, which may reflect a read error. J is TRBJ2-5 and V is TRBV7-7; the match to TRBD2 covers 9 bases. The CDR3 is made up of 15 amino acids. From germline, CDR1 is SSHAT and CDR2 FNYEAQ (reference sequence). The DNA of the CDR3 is TGTGCTAGCAGCCAAAATAGCGGGAGAGTAGAGACCCAGTACTTC. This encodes CASSQNSGRVETQYF. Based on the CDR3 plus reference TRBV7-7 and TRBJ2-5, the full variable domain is GAGVSQSPRYKVTKRGQDVTLRCDPISSHATLYWYQQALGQGPEFLTYFNYEAQPDKSGLPSDRFSAERPEGSISTLTIQRTEQRDSAMYRCASSQNSGRVETQYFGPGTRLLVL.

This CDR3 is CASSFSRASTEAFF. The CDR3, as DNA: TGTGCCAGCAGCTTCTCCCGGGCATCCACTGAAGCTTTCTTT. The chain joins TRBV7-3 to TRBJ1-1, with D unresolved. CDR3 length: 14 residues. Germline V gives CDR1 SGHTA, CDR2 FQGTGA. V was trimmed by 3 bases and J by 4 bases, leaving 12 bases between them.

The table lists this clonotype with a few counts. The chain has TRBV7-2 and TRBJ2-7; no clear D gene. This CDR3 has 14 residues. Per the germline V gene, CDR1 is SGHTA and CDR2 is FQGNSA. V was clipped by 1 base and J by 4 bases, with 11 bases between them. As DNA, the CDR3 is TGTGCCAGCAGCTTAGAACCGATTAGTTACGAGCAGTACTTC. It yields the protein CASSLEPISYEQYF.

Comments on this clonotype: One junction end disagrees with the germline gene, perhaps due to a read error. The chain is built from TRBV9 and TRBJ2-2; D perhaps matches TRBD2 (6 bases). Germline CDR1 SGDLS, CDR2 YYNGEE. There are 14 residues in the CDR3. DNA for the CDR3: TGTGCCGGCAGCGTAGCGGCACTCACCGGGGAGCTGTTTTTT. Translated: CAGSVAALTGELFF.

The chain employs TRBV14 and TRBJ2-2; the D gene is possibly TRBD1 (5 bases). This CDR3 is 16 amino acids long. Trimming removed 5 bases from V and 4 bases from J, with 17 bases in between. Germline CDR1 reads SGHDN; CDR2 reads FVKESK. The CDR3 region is CASSSDRGWGTGELFF. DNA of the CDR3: TGTGCCAGCAGCTCCGACAGAGGTTGGGGCACCGGGGAGCTGTTTTTT.

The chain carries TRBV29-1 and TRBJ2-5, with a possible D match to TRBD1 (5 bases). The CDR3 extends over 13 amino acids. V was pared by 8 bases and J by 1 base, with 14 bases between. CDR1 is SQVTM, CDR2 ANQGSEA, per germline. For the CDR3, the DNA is TGCAGCTTCATCGGCAGGGCCCAAGAGACCCAGTACTTC. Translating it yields CSFIGRAQETQYF.

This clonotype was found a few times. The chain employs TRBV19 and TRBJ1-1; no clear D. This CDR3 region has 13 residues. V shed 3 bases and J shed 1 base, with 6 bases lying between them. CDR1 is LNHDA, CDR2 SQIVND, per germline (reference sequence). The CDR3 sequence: CASSIQENTEAFF. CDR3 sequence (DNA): TGTGCCAGTAGTATTCAGGAGAACACTGAAGCTTTCTTT.

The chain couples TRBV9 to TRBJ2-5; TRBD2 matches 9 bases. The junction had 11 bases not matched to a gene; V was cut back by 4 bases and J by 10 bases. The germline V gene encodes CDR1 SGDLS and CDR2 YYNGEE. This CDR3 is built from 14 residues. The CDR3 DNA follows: TGTGCCAGCAGCCAAGCTAAGGGTAGCGGGGGCCAGTACTTC. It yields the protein CASSQAKGSGGQYF.

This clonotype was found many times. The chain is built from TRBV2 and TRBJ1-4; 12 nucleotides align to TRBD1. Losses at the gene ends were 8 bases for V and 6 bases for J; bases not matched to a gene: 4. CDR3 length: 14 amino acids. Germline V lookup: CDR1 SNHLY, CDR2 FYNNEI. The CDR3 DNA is TGTGCCAGCGGCCGGGACAGGGGGCATGAAAAACTGTTTTTT. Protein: CASGRDRGHEKLFF.

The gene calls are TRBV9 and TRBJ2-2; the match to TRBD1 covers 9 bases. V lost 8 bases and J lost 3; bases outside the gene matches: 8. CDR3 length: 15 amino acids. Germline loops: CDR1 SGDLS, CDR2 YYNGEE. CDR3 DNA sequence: TGTGCCAGTACTCCCGGGACAGGGTACACCGGGGAGCTGTTTTTT. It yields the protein CASTPGTGYTGELFF. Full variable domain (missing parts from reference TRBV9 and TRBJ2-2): DSGVTQTPKHLITATGQRVTLRCSPRSGDLSVYWYQQSLDQGLQFLIQYYNGEERAKGNILERFSAQQFPDLHSELNLSSLELGDSALYFCASTPGTGYTGELFFGEGSRLTVL.

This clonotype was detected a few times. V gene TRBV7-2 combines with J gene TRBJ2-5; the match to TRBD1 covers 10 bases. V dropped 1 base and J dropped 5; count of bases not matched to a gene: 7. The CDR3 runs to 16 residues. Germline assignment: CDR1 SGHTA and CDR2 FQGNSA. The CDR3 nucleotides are TGTGCCAGCAGCTTAGGGTCCGGGACAGGGGTGGAGACCCAGTACTTC. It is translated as CASSLGSGTGVETQYF.

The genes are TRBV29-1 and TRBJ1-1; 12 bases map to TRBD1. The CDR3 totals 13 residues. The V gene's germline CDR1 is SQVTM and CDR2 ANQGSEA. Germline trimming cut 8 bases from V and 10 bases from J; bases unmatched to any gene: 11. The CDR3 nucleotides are TGCAGCTTAGGGACAGGGGGCATTGGAACAGCTTTCTTT. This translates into CSLGTGGIGTAFF.

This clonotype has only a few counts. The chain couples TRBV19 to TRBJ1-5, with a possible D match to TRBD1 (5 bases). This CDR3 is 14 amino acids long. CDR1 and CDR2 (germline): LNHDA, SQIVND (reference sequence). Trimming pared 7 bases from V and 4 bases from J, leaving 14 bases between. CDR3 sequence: CASISLGENQPQHF. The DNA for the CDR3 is TGTGCCAGTATTAGCTTGGGGGAGAATCAGCCCCAGCATTTT.

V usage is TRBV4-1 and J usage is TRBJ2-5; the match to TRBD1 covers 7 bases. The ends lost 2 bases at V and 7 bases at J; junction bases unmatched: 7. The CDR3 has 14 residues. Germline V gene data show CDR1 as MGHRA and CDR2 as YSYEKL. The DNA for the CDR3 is TGCGCCAGCAGCCAACCGGGACAGCTCGCGACCCAGTACTTC. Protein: CASSQPGQLATQYF.

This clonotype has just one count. This chain's CDR3 is CASSGDRAGANVLTF. The CDR3 region has the DNA TGTGCCAGCAGTGGTGACAGGGCTGGGGCCAACGTCCTGACTTTC. The rearrangement uses TRBV25-1 and TRBJ2-6, with 7 nucleotides matching TRBD1. Per the germline V gene, CDR1 is MGHDK and CDR2 is SYGVNS. V lost 4 bases, J lost 2 bases, and 2 bases stayed unmatched. The CDR3 totals 15 residues.

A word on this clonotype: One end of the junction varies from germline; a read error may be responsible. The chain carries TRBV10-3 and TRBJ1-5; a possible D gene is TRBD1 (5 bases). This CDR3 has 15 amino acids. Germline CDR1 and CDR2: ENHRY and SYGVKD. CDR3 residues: CAIGESTAGVQPQHF. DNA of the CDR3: TGTGCCATCGGTGAGTCGACAGCCGGGGTTCAGCCTCAGCATTTT.

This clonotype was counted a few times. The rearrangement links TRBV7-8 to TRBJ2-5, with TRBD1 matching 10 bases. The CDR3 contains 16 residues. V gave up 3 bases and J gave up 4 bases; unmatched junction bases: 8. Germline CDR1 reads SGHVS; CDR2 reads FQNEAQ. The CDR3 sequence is CASSFRGRDRGETQYF. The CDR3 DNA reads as TGTGCCAGCAGCTTTAGAGGCCGGGACAGGGGAGAGACCCAGTACTTC. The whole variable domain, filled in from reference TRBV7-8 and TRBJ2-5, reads GAGVSQSPRYKVAKRGQDVALRCDPISGHVSLFWYQQALGQGPEFLTYFQNEAQLDKSGLPSDRFFAERPEGSVSTLKIQRTQQEDSAVYLCASSFRGRDRGETQYFGPGTRLLVL.

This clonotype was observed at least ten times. CDR3 sequence reads: CATQTTDYGYTF. CDR3 sequence (DNA): TGTGCCACCCAAACGACAGACTATGGCTACACCTTC. The chain is built from TRBV2 and TRBJ1-2, with D perhaps TRBD1 (5 bases). Trimming stripped 10 bases from V and 3 bases from J, with 12 bases between. Germline CDR1 SNHLY, CDR2 FYNNEI. There are 12 residues in the CDR3.

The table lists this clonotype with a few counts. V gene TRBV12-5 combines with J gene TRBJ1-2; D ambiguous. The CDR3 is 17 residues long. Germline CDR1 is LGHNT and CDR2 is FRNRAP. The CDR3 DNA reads TGTGCCAGCAGTTTAGAGCTTAGTGACGCGACTAACTATGGCTACACCTTC. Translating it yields CASSLELSDATNYGYTF.

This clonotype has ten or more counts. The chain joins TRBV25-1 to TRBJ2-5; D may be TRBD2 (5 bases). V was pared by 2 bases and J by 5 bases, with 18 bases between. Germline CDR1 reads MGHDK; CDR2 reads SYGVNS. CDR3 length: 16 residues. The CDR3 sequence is CASSERVGVKEETQYF. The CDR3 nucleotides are TGTGCCAGCAGTGAAAGGGTGGGAGTAAAGGAGGAGACCCAGTACTTC.

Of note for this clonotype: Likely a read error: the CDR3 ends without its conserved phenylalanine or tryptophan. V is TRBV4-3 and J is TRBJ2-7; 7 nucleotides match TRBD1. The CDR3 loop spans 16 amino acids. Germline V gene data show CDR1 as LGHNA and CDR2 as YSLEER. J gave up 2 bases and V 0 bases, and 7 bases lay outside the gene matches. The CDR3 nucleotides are TGCGCCAGCAGCCAAGATAGACGACAGGGTCCCTACGAGCAGTACCTC. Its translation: CASSQDRRQGPYEQYL.

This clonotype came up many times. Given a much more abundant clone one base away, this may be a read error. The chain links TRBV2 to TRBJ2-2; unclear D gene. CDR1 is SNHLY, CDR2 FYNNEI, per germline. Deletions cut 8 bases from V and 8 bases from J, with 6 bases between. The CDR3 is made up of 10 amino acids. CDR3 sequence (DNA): TGTGCCAGCGGTGGGGGGGAGCTGTTTTTT. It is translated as CASGGGELFF.